These 21 T cell receptor beta chains share one sample of origin, sequenced in a study of T cells in Graves' hyperthyroidism and ophthalmopathy. The investigators amplified TCR beta CDR3 regions from RNA transcripts. First-round RT-PCR with HTBI primers amplified the TCR CDR3 region. TCRdb re-called the multiplex PCR reads with MiXCR, one entry per CDR3 protein. The sample carries some 560,000 distinct CDR3 sequences, around 15% recorded once. The sequenced material came from blood. The receptors shown here come from a woman in her thirties or forties with Graves' hyperthyroidism.

This clonotype occurred a few times. One junction end disagrees with the germline gene, perhaps due to a read error. The chain has TRBV19 and TRBJ1-1, with unresolved D. Germline loops: CDR1 LNHDA, CDR2 SQIVND (reference sequence). The CDR3 length is 13 residues. In nucleotides, the CDR3 is TGTGCCACGAAGGACCCCATGAACACTGAAGCCTTCTTT. Protein: CATKDPMNTEAFF.

The chain has TRBV20-1 and TRBJ2-7; 10 nucleotides match TRBD2. The length of the CDR3 is 14 residues. The V gene end was trimmed by 3 bases and the J gene end by 1 base; junction bases not matched to a gene: 3. The V gene's germline CDR1 is DFQATT and CDR2 SNEGSKA (reference sequence). CDR3 nucleotide sequence: TGCAGTGCTAGTGGGACTAGCGAATCCTACGAGCAGTACTTC. Its protein is CSASGTSESYEQYF.

This clonotype was recorded a few times. With a far larger clone one base away, a read error is the likely cause. The chain couples TRBV2 to TRBJ2-5; D is ambiguous. Germline V gives CDR1 SNHLY, CDR2 FYNNEI. The CDR3 runs to 11 residues. CDR3 loop: CANSRQETQYF. Written as DNA, the CDR3 is TGTGCCAACAGTAGACAAGAGACCCAGTACTTC.

The chain combines TRBV6-1 with TRBJ2-1; D gene uncertain. From germline, CDR1 is MNHNS and CDR2 SASEGT. The CDR3 runs to 11 residues. The V end lost 5 bases, the J end lost 7 bases, and 6 bases lay between the germline ends. The CDR3 DNA reads as TGTGCCAGCAGTTACCAGAATGAGCAGTTCTTC. It specifies CASSYQNEQFF.

This clonotype came up many times. The chain couples TRBV5-1 to TRBJ2-1; TRBD2 matches at 9 bases. V shed 6 bases, J shed 6 bases, and the junction held 10 bases outside the gene matches. This CDR3 comprises 15 residues. Germline V lookup: CDR1 SGHRS, CDR2 YFSETQ. Here the CDR3 reads CASKRNSGSVNEQFF. CDR3 nucleotides: TGCGCCAGCAAGAGGAATAGCGGGAGCGTCAATGAGCAGTTCTTC. Combining the CDR3 with reference TRBV5-1 and TRBJ2-1 gives the whole variable domain KAGVTQTPRYLIKTRGQQVTLSCSPISGHRSVSWYQQTPGQGLQFLFEYFSETQRNKGNFPGRFSGRQFSNSRSEMNVSTLELGDSALYLCASKRNSGSVNEQFFGPGTRLTVL.

As to this clonotype: The missing conserved phenylalanine or tryptophan at the end of this CDR3 makes a read error likely. This chain joins TRBV27 and TRBJ2-7; possible D gene TRBD2, 6 bases. Germline values: CDR1 MNHEY, CDR2 SMNVEV (reference sequence). V dropped 2 bases and J dropped 4 bases, with 15 bases sitting between them. This CDR3 has 15 residues. In nucleotides, the CDR3 is TGTGCCAGCAGTTTAGGGACTCCCCGTTTGTACGAGCAGTACTCC. This gives the protein CASSLGTPRLYEQYS.

This clonotype has at least ten counts. V usage is TRBV28 and J usage is TRBJ1-2; a weak D match, TRBD1 (6 bases). Germline CDR1 is MDHEN and CDR2 is SYDVKM. V lost 3 bases, J lost 4 bases, and 15 bases lay in between. The CDR3 totals 15 residues. The CDR3 here is CASSFHREETYGYTF. CDR3 nucleotide sequence: TGTGCCAGCAGTTTTCACAGGGAGGAGACCTATGGCTACACCTTC.

This clonotype was seen many times. The chain recombines TRBV9 with TRBJ1-1; 7 bases are a match to TRBD1. The CDR3 runs to 18 residues. Germline V gene data show CDR1 as SGDLS and CDR2 as YYNGEE. The ends lost 4 bases at V and 0 bases at J; junction bases unmatched: 15. The CDR3 loop is CASSRFPLTGTVNTEAFF. Written as DNA, the CDR3 is TGTGCCAGCAGCCGATTCCCCTTGACAGGGACAGTGAACACTGAAGCTTTCTTT.

In its sample, this clonotype was seen a few times. This chain connects TRBV25-1 to TRBJ2-5; D is unresolved. CDR3 length: 14 residues. Germline CDR1 and CDR2: MGHDK and SYGVNS. Trimming shortened V by 5 bases and J by 1 base, and 11 bases separated the two germline ends. CDR3: CASSQGRLQETQYF. CDR3 DNA: TGTGCCAGCAGTCAAGGGCGACTCCAAGAGACCCAGTACTTC.

The genes are TRBV20-1 and TRBJ2-7; D uncertain. The CDR3 length is 11 residues. Germline CDR1 reads DFQATT; CDR2 reads SNEGSKA (reference sequence). The V and J ends lost 0 bases and 11 bases respectively, with 11 bases between them. The CDR3 DNA follows: TGCAGTGCTAGAGATGGTACAGAGGAGTACTTC. Translated: CSARDGTEEYF.

This chain links TRBV6-1 with TRBJ2-7; 11 positions agree with TRBD1. The CDR3 contains 16 residues. Losses at the gene ends were 6 bases for V and 4 bases for J; bases not matched to a gene: 11. Looked up from germline, CDR1 is MNHNS and CDR2 is SASEGT. The CDR3 here is CASRDTGTGGKYEQYF. DNA of the CDR3: TGTGCCAGCAGAGATACCGGGACAGGGGGGAAATACGAGCAGTACTTC.

The chain is built from TRBV19 and TRBJ2-5, with 11 bases fitting TRBD1. This CDR3 region has 14 residues. V lost 10 bases and J lost 4; bases outside the gene matches: 8. Germline loops: CDR1 LNHDA, CDR2 SQIVND (reference sequence). The CDR3 DNA follows: TGTGCCACCAACCCCGGGACAGGGGGAGAGACCCAGTACTTC. This sequence encodes CATNPGTGGETQYF.

The chain combines TRBV27 with TRBJ2-3; 14 bases match TRBD2. V was pared by 6 bases and J by 2 bases, with 7 bases of the junction left unmatched. The CDR3 is 17 amino acids. CDR1 is MNHEY and CDR2 is SMNVEV in the germline V gene (reference sequence). DNA for the CDR3: TGTGCCAGCAGAGGACTAGCGGGAGGCCCCCTCACAGATACGCAGTATTTT. Residues: CASRGLAGGPLTDTQYF.

In this sample, this clonotype turned up a few times. This chain connects TRBV19 to TRBJ2-7, with 8 nucleotides matching TRBD1. Germline lookup yields CDR1 LNHDA and CDR2 SQIVND (reference sequence). This CDR3 is 14 amino acids long. V gave up 3 bases and J gave up 6 bases; unmatched junction bases: 7. CDR3 in DNA: TGTGCCAGTAGTATCGACAGGGGTTTGGTCGAGCAGTACTTC. Protein: CASSIDRGLVEQYF.

The table lists this clonotype with many counts. This chain joins TRBV3-1 and TRBJ1-1, with D possibly being TRBD1 (6 bases). Germline CDR1 reads LGHDT; CDR2 reads YNNKEL (reference sequence). V lost 0 bases and J 0 bases, leaving 14 bases between the germline ends. The CDR3 consists of 17 residues. As DNA, the CDR3 is TGTGCCAGCAGCCAAGATATGGGGGCGTTTATGAACACTGAAGCTTTCTTT. Its protein is CASSQDMGAFMNTEAFF.

The chain couples TRBV10-3 to TRBJ2-3; 7 positions agree with TRBD2. Germline V lookup: CDR1 ENHRY, CDR2 SYGVKD. This CDR3 is built from 15 residues. The V segment lost 10 bases and the J segment 2 bases; nucleotides outside the gene matches: 12. CDR3 loop: CATTITSENTDTQYF. For the CDR3, the DNA is TGTGCCACTACGATTACTAGCGAGAACACAGATACGCAGTATTTT.

The table lists this clonotype with a few counts. The chain uses TRBV24-1 and TRBJ2-4; 8 bases are shared with TRBD1. J was trimmed by 5 bases and V by 7 bases; bases with no gene match: 3. The CDR3 covers 13 residues. The germline gives CDR1 KGHDR, CDR2 SFDVKD. This chain's CDR3 is CATSPGQENIQYF. CDR3 coding DNA: TGTGCCACCAGCCCGGGACAGGAAAACATTCAGTACTTC.

This clonotype appeared a few times. The chain is built from TRBV9 and TRBJ1-5, with 8 bases aligning to TRBD1. V was pared by 0 bases and J by 9 bases, with 11 bases of the junction left unmatched. The CDR3 consists of 16 residues. Germline V gene sequence: CDR1 SGDLS, CDR2 YYNGEE. CDR3 region: CASSVGPTGEMGPQHF. CDR3 nucleotides: TGTGCCAGCAGCGTAGGGCCGACAGGGGAAATGGGGCCCCAGCATTTT. The full variable domain, in which reference TRBV9 and TRBJ1-5 provide the parts outside the CDR3, is DSGVTQTPKHLITATGQRVTLRCSPRSGDLSVYWYQQSLDQGLQFLIQYYNGEERAKGNILERFSAQQFPDLHSELNLSSLELGDSALYFCASSVGPTGEMGPQHFGDGTRLSIL.

This clonotype came up a few times. The chain joins TRBV12-3 or TRBV12-4 to TRBJ2-7, with D possibly matching TRBD2 (6 bases). Trimming cost V 1 base and J 0 bases, with 13 bases left between them. This CDR3 contains 16 residues. The CDR3 is CASSLGGLDYSYEQYF. Written as DNA, the CDR3 is TGTGCCAGCAGTTTAGGAGGGCTGGACTACTCCTACGAGCAGTACTTC.

The CDR3 is CAWRVRDGLYNSGNTIYF. As DNA, the CDR3 is TGTGCCTGGAGAGTCCGGGACGGACTCTATAATTCTGGAAACACCATATATTTT. The chain employs TRBV30 and TRBJ1-3; D is possibly TRBD1 (5 bases). Germline V lookup: CDR1 GTSNPN, CDR2 SVGIG (reference sequence). V was clipped by 3 bases and J by 1 base, with 22 bases between them. CDR3 size: 18 residues.

There are many counts of this clonotype. In nucleotides, the CDR3 is TGCGCCAGCAGCTTGGGATCAGGGGGCAATCAGCCCCAGCATTTT. This encodes CASSLGSGGNQPQHF. The chain links TRBV5-1 to TRBJ1-5; D may be TRBD1 (6 bases). The V end was cut by 0 bases, the J end by 2 bases, with 9 bases between. The CDR3 sequence is 15 residues long. Per germline, CDR1 SGHRS and CDR2 YFSETQ. Full variable domain (missing parts from reference TRBV5-1 and TRBJ1-5): KAGVTQTPRYLIKTRGQQVTLSCSPISGHRSVSWYQQTPGQGLQFLFEYFSETQRNKGNFPGRFSGRQFSNSRSEMNVSTLELGDSALYLCASSLGSGGNQPQHFGDGTRLSIL.